Following are 28 T cell receptor beta chains from one sample sequenced in a study of cytomegalovirus exposure and HLA in healthy donors. The data were produced by immunoSEQ multiplex PCR, yet TCRdb's version contains in-frame clones alone and is incomplete. The repertoire holds about 140,000 clones, 86% seen once, with nearly 3% in the top ten. The sample was PBMCs. These TCRs come from a man aged 18 to 30 in good health and CMV-seronegative.

This chain's CDR3 is CASSPGGGETQYF. The DNA for the CDR3 is TGTGCCAGCTCACCAGGCGGTGGAGAGACCCAGTACTTC. This chain uses TRBV18 with TRBJ2-5, with unresolved D. Germline CDR1 and CDR2: KGHSH and LQKENI. Trimming removed 2 bases from V and 4 bases from J, with 8 bases in between. There are 13 residues in the CDR3.

The V call is TRBV28, the J call TRBJ1-3, with D perhaps matching TRBD1 (5 bases). With 2 bases removed from V and 12 bases from J, the gap between germline ends came to 17 bases. This CDR3 has 14 amino acids. The germline V gene encodes CDR1 MDHEN and CDR2 SYDVKM. Here the CDR3 DNA reads TGTGCCAGCAGTTTACCCCACGACGCGGGGGTCATATATTTT. Translating gives CASSLPHDAGVIYF. The whole variable domain, remainder taken from reference TRBV28 and TRBJ1-3, is DVKVTQSSRYLVKRTGEKVFLECVQDMDHENMFWYRQDPGLGLRLIYFSYDVKMKEKGDIPEGYSVSREKKERFSLILESASTNQTSMYLCASSLPHDAGVIYFGEGSWLTVV.

V and J are TRBV9 and TRBJ2-1; 10 nucleotides match TRBD2. In germline, CDR1 is SGDLS, CDR2 YYNGEE. After removal of 4 bases from V and 4 bases from J, the junction contained 5 bases not matched to a gene. The CDR3 covers 15 residues. CDR3 loop: CASSPGLAEYNEQFF. CDR3 coding DNA: TGTGCCAGCAGCCCTGGACTAGCGGAATACAATGAGCAGTTCTTC.

V is TRBV7-9 and J is TRBJ2-7; 11 bases fit TRBD2. The CDR3 consists of 18 residues. Germline V gene data show CDR1 as SEHNR and CDR2 as FQNEAQ (reference sequence). Trimming cost V 5 bases and J 0 bases; bases outside gene matches: 12. The CDR3 spells CASSRGPGLAEGSYEQYF. CDR3 nucleotides: TGTGCCAGCAGCAGGGGCCCGGGACTAGCGGAGGGCTCCTACGAGCAGTACTTC.

J is TRBJ2-7 and V is TRBV18; 8 nucleotides align to TRBD1. The CDR3 has 15 amino acids. V was pared by 3 bases and J by 6 bases, with 10 bases of the junction left unmatched. Germline V gives CDR1 KGHSH, CDR2 LQKENI. The CDR3 loop is CASSPETGELSEQYF. The CDR3 nucleotides are TGTGCCAGCTCACCGGAGACAGGGGAGCTATCCGAGCAGTACTTC.

The chain has TRBV2 and TRBJ1-1; 7 positions agree with TRBD1. The V gene's germline CDR1 is SNHLY and CDR2 FYNNEI. V trimming: 8 bases; J trimming: 4 bases; junction bases outside the gene matches: 7. The CDR3 has 13 residues. CDR3 bases: TGTGCCAGCCATCTTGACAGGGCCACTGAAGCTTTCTTT. Its translation is CASHLDRATEAFF.

The rearrangement joins TRBV19 to TRBJ1-1; D not certain. Germline assignment: CDR1 LNHDA and CDR2 SQIVND (reference sequence). V was trimmed by 3 bases and J by 10 bases, leaving 15 bases between them. This CDR3 has 13 amino acids. The CDR3 sequence: CASSMTTGLGAFF. CDR3 coding DNA: TGTGCCAGTAGTATGACGACGGGTTTAGGAGCTTTCTTT.

V and J are TRBV5-1 and TRBJ2-7; TRBD1 matches 7 bases. The CDR3 is 14 amino acids. V gave up 4 bases and J gave up 3 bases; unmatched junction bases: 7. Germline lookup yields CDR1 SGHRS and CDR2 YFSETQ. CDR3: CASSQLTGDYEQYF. In DNA form, the CDR3 reads TGCGCCAGCAGCCAACTCACAGGGGACTACGAGCAGTACTTC.

This clone has just one count. The chain has TRBV7-8 and TRBJ1-2; TRBD1 agrees at 7 bases. CDR1 SGHVS and CDR2 FQNEAQ come from the germline V gene. This CDR3 has 15 residues. The junction had 10 bases not matched to a gene; V was cut back by 5 bases and J by 4 bases. The CDR3 protein is CASSRPTQGVYGYTF. As DNA, the CDR3 is TGTGCCAGCAGCCGACCGACGCAGGGGGTCTATGGCTACACCTTC. The variable domain in full, completed from reference TRBV7-8 and TRBJ1-2, reads GAGVSQSPRYKVAKRGQDVALRCDPISGHVSLFWYQQALGQGPEFLTYFQNEAQLDKSGLPSDRFFAERPEGSVSTLKIQRTQQEDSAVYLCASSRPTQGVYGYTFGSGTRLTVV.

The chain uses TRBV11-1 and TRBJ2-3; no clear D. CDR1 is SGHAT and CDR2 is FQDESV in the germline V gene (reference sequence). The CDR3 spans 13 residues. V was cut by 5 bases and J by 2 bases, with 8 bases left in between. DNA of the CDR3: TGTGCCAGCAGCAGCCTAGTCACAGATACGCAGTATTTT. Translating gives CASSSLVTDTQYF.

The table lists this clone with a few counts. The chain links TRBV9 to TRBJ2-3; TRBD2 might be the D (5 bases). This CDR3 contains 16 residues. V lost 3 bases and J 2 bases, leaving 16 bases between the germline ends. Germline assignment: CDR1 SGDLS and CDR2 YYNGEE. CDR3 sequence reads: CASSDHTRSNTDTQYF. The CDR3 region has the DNA TGTGCCAGCAGCGACCATACTAGATCCAACACAGATACGCAGTATTTT.

The V call is TRBV5-4, the J call TRBJ2-2; 10 positions match TRBD2. CDR3 size: 15 residues. The J segment lost 6 bases and the V segment lost 1 base, leaving 3 bases of the junction unmatched. Germline-derived CDR1 and CDR2 are SGHNT and YYREEE (reference sequence). The CDR3 nucleotides are TGTGCCAGCAGCTTGTCGCTAGCGGGAGCCGGGGAGCTGTTTTTT. Amino acids: CASSLSLAGAGELFF.

V gene TRBV5-1 combines with J gene TRBJ1-5; TRBD1 is a possible D gene (5 bases). V was cut by 4 bases and J by 9 bases, with 23 bases left in between. The CDR3 spans 16 residues. Germline V gene lookup returns CDR1 SGHRS and CDR2 YFSETQ. The CDR3 coding sequence is TGCGCCAGCAGCCACAATTTGCCGGGGGACGTCTGGCCCCAGCATTTT. Its protein is CASSHNLPGDVWPQHF.

This chain connects TRBV2 to TRBJ2-5; 7 nucleotides align to TRBD2. The CDR3 spans 14 residues. Germline CDR1 SNHLY, CDR2 FYNNEI. Trimming took 10 bases from V and 1 from J; bases not matched to a gene: 9. CDR3 sequence: CATLGGWFQETQYF. CDR3 DNA: TGTGCCACCCTCGGGGGGTGGTTCCAAGAGACCCAGTACTTC.

This chain connects TRBV6-1 to TRBJ2-2; 9 bases line up with TRBD1. With 7 bases clipped from V and 3 bases from J, the junction kept 6 bases outside the gene matches. Germline loops: CDR1 MNHNS, CDR2 SASEGT. The CDR3 is made up of 15 amino acids. The CDR3 DNA reads TGTGCCAGCAATCCGACAGGGGGAGACACCGGGGAGCTGTTTTTT. Its translation is CASNPTGGDTGELFF.

The gene calls are TRBV27 and TRBJ2-5; D might be TRBD2 (5 bases). The V and J ends lost 8 bases and 2 bases respectively, with 15 bases between them. Germline values: CDR1 MNHEY, CDR2 SMNVEV (reference sequence). The CDR3 runs to 14 residues. This chain's CDR3 is CASSSPGTQETQYF. Here the CDR3 DNA reads TGTGCCAGCTCATCCCCGGGAACACAAGAGACCCAGTACTTC.

This clone was seen just once. This rearrangement joins TRBV28 to TRBJ2-7; TRBD2 aligns across 9 bases. CDR3 length: 18 amino acids. Looked up from germline, CDR1 is MDHEN and CDR2 is SYDVKM. J was trimmed by 3 bases and V by 5 bases; bases with no gene match: 17. CDR3 protein: CASSPSFRSGRLGYEQYF. The DNA of the CDR3 is TGTGCCAGCAGTCCCTCGTTTAGAAGCGGGAGGTTAGGCTACGAGCAGTACTTC.

V usage is TRBV19 and J usage is TRBJ1-2; TRBD1 matches 8 bases. This CDR3 comprises 14 residues. CDR1 and CDR2 (germline): LNHDA, SQIVND (reference sequence). V gave up 5 bases and J gave up 4 bases; unmatched junction bases: 6. In nucleotides, the CDR3 is TGTGCCAGTAGTCCCGACAGGGGACCCTATGGCTACACCTTC. Protein product: CASSPDRGPYGYTF.

The chain employs TRBV4-3 and TRBJ2-1; D gene unclear. V was trimmed by 0 bases and J by 2 bases, leaving 14 bases between them. The CDR3 length is 17 residues. Germline V lookup: CDR1 LGHNA, CDR2 YSLEER. The CDR3 DNA is TGCGCCAGCAGCCAAGACCCTCCCTATGCGGCCTACAATGAGCAGTTCTTC. It encodes CASSQDPPYAAYNEQFF.

The chain links TRBV5-6 to TRBJ1-2, with 7 bases aligning to TRBD1. The V gene's germline CDR1 is SGHDT and CDR2 YYEEEE. The V and J ends lost 0 bases and 6 bases, in that order; junction bases with no gene match: 2. The CDR3 extends over 13 amino acids. CDR3 bases: TGTGCCAGCAGCTTGGGACAGGGAAATGGCTACACCTTC. This gives the protein CASSLGQGNGYTF.

The chain uses TRBV2 and TRBJ1-5, with TRBD1 matching over 10 bases. CDR3 length: 16 residues. V trimming: 5 bases; J trimming: 4 bases; junction bases outside the gene matches: 8. The germline CDR1 and CDR2 sequences are SNHLY and FYNNEI. CDR3 amino acids: CASSSQGQGFNQPQHF. The CDR3 nucleotides are TGTGCCAGCAGTTCTCAGGGACAGGGGTTTAATCAGCCCCAGCATTTT.

This clone appeared a few times. V gene TRBV7-7 combines with J gene TRBJ2-2, with D possibly being TRBD1 (6 bases). Germline V gene lookup returns CDR1 SSHAT and CDR2 FNYEAQ (reference sequence). Deletions cut 5 bases from V and 3 bases from J, with 13 bases between. This CDR3 contains 15 residues. The CDR3 loop is CASSPGQFDTGELFF. Written as DNA, the CDR3 is TGTGCCAGCAGCCCCGGACAGTTCGACACCGGGGAGCTGTTTTTT. The full variable domain, its missing parts supplied by reference TRBV7-7 and TRBJ2-2, is GAGVSQSPRYKVTKRGQDVTLRCDPISSHATLYWYQQALGQGPEFLTYFNYEAQPDKSGLPSDRFSAERPEGSISTLTIQRTEQRDSAMYRCASSPGQFDTGELFFGEGSRLTVL.

This clone occurred once. The V call is TRBV7-8, the J call TRBJ2-1, with a possible D match to TRBD2 (5 bases). There are 12 residues in the CDR3. Germline V gene sequence: CDR1 SGHVS, CDR2 FQNEAQ. V lost 3 bases and J lost 9, with 9 bases in between. This CDR3 reads CASSFLEGEQFF. The DNA of the CDR3 is TGTGCCAGCAGCTTTTTAGAGGGTGAGCAGTTCTTC.

V gene TRBV2 combines with J gene TRBJ2-7; TRBD2 agrees at 9 bases. V was pared by 6 bases and J by 5 bases, with 8 bases of the junction left unmatched. Germline CDR1 is SNHLY and CDR2 is FYNNEI. The CDR3 is made up of 14 amino acids. The CDR3, as DNA: TGTGCCAGCAGGGAGCGGGGGGAAATCGACGAGCAGTACTTC. Translating it yields CASRERGEIDEQYF.

This chain joins TRBV14 and TRBJ1-1; D call uncertain. The CDR3 has 16 residues. Trimming left V 4 bases short and J 0 bases short, with 15 bases between. Germline CDR1 is SGHDN and CDR2 is FVKESK. CDR3 in amino acids: CASSPTTLGLNTEAFF. Written as DNA, the CDR3 is TGTGCCAGCAGCCCTACGACACTTGGGTTGAACACTGAAGCTTTCTTT.

This sequence joins TRBV7-8 and TRBJ2-1, with 10 bases that match TRBD2. Germline CDR1 SGHVS, CDR2 FQNEAQ. V was clipped by 2 bases and J by 1 base; unmatched bases: 2. This CDR3 has 16 residues. CDR3 in amino acids: CASSLLAGESYNEQFF. The DNA for the CDR3 is TGTGCCAGCAGCTTACTAGCGGGGGAGTCCTACAATGAGCAGTTCTTC.

This clone was recorded once. The V and J genes are TRBV5-6 and TRBJ2-3; 8 bases match TRBD1. The CDR3 covers 15 residues. CDR1 and CDR2 from the germline V gene are SGHDT and YYEEEE. Germline trimming cut 4 bases from V and 1 base from J; bases unmatched to any gene: 5. This CDR3 reads CASSTGQGGTDTQYF. CDR3 DNA sequence: TGTGCCAGCAGCACAGGACAGGGTGGCACAGATACGCAGTATTTT.

CDR3 sequence reads: CASSEHSMNTEAFF. The CDR3 nucleotides read TGTGCCAGCAGTGAGCACAGCATGAACACTGAAGCTTTCTTT. The chain has TRBV6-1 and TRBJ1-1; no clear D. Trimming pared 3 bases from V and 0 bases from J, leaving 8 bases between. The V gene's germline CDR1 is MNHNS and CDR2 SASEGT. This CDR3 region has 14 residues.